This T cell receptor beta chain was recorded in a study of blood T cell repertoires in COVID-19. Study-wide context: Sources were T cells, B-cell-depleted T cells, or PBMCs; the material itself was cDNA or gDNA.

Per germline, CDR1 SQVTM and CDR2 ANQGSEA. The junction had 11 bases not matched to a gene; V was cut back by 5 bases and J by 4 bases. The CDR3 sequence is 15 residues long. This clone appeared a single time. As processed by the authors: The authors estimated nucleated cell counts from reference gene primer amplification. Clones were sequenced by immunoSEQ multiplex PCR, and TCRdb holds only the in-frame ones, with some missing. Clonal size and the V and J genes are those of that table, whereas D and trimming came from the DNA. The table has some 120,000 clones, 75% to 90% seen once. V gene TRBV29-1 combines with J gene TRBJ2-3; TRBD1 aligns across 8 bases. The TCR comes from a man in his 70s with acute or convalescent COVID-19. Sequenced: peripheral blood. CDR3 nucleotides: TGCAGCGTTCCCAACGACAGGGGCTTGGCAGATACGCAGTATTTT. Its translation: CSVPNDRGLADTQYF.